The 7 T cell receptor beta chains in this list originate from one sample, sequenced in a study of low-dose radiotherapy and immunotherapy resistance in tumors. Time point specified: after trial treatment. Treatment here: LDRT plus nivolumab, ipilimumab, low-dose cyclophosphamide and aspirin (RACIN trial). Gene-specific TRAV and TRBV primers were used for first-strand cDNA, covering alpha and beta chains. Amplification of TCRs used a constant-region primer and V-primer adapter for 20 PCR cycles. TCRdb fed the reads into MiXCR, producing one record per CDR3 protein. This table has about 58,000 distinct CDR3 sequences, under 30% appearing once. The specimen comprised PBMCs, sampled after low-dose radiotherapy plus immunotherapy. Source of these receptors: a male donor with prostate cancer.

In this sample, this clonotype turned up many times. V is TRBV5-4 and J is TRBJ2-2, with 7 bases matching TRBD2. Trimming removed 7 bases from V and 2 bases from J; junction bases left unmatched: 8. CDR1 and CDR2 (germline): SGHNT, YYREEE (reference sequence). The CDR3 contains 15 residues. The CDR3 region is CASGSPAGNTGELFF. CDR3 bases: TGTGCCAGCGGTTCCCCAGCGGGAAACACCGGGGAGCTGTTTTTT. Supplemented by reference TRBV5-4 and TRBJ2-2, the full variable domain reads ETGVTQSPTHLIKTRGQQVTLRCSSQSGHNTVSWYQQALGQGPQFIFQYYREEENGRGNFPPRFSGLQFPNYSSELNVNALELDDSALYLCASGSPAGNTGELFFGEGSRLTVL.

This clonotype was seen many times. This rearrangement joins TRBV20-1 to TRBJ1-4; D remains ambiguous. Trimming cost V 4 bases and J 4 bases, with 7 bases left between them. The germline V gene encodes CDR1 DFQATT and CDR2 SNEGSKA (reference sequence). The CDR3 runs 12 residues. CDR3 sequence: CSAIGRNEKLFF. DNA for the CDR3: TGCAGTGCTATAGGACGTAATGAAAAACTGTTTTTT.

This clonotype was seen at least ten times. The chain couples TRBV7-2 to TRBJ2-5; the D is unclear. V lost 4 bases to trimming and J lost 5 bases, with 11 bases between them. Germline CDR1 reads SGHTA; CDR2 reads FQGNSA. This CDR3 has 13 residues. The CDR3 here is CASSSPPWETQYF. The CDR3 DNA reads as TGTGCCAGCAGCTCCCCCCCGTGGGAGACCCAGTACTTC.

In the case of this clonotype: This sequence is one base from a far larger clone and is likely a read error. The chain couples TRBV2 to TRBJ2-6; either TRBD1 or TRBD2 may fit D (5 bases each). The germline V gene encodes CDR1 SNHLY and CDR2 FYNNEI. The CDR3 sequence is 15 residues long. The CDR3 coding sequence is TGTGGCGTTCTCCCTGGGGGTTCTGGGGCCAACGTCCTGACTTTC. Protein: CGVLPGGSGANVLTF.

This clonotype was detected many times. This chain uses TRBV20-1 with TRBJ2-7; 9 nucleotides agree with TRBD2. The CDR3 sequence is 17 residues long. Trimming removed 0 bases from V and 1 base from J; junction bases left unmatched: 10. Germline CDR1 DFQATT, CDR2 SNEGSKA (reference sequence). The CDR3 DNA reads as TGCAGTGCTAGAGATCGTATTAGCGGGAGCTGGTCCTACGAGCAGTACTTC. Its protein product is CSARDRISGSWSYEQYF.

About this clonotype itself: Since a far larger clone is one base different, this is likely a read error. The chain employs TRBV6-2 or TRBV6-3 and TRBJ2-7; TRBD1 might be the D (5 bases). Germline V gene data show CDR1 as MNHEY and CDR2 as SVGEGT. Trimming left V 6 bases short and J 7 bases short, with 16 bases between. The CDR3 runs to 13 residues. The CDR3 loop reads CASRPTAQNEQYF. Here the CDR3 DNA reads TGTGCCAGCAGACCGACAGCACAGAATGAGCAGTACTTC.

In regard to this clonotype: With only one base between it and a far larger clone, this is likely a read error. The chain employs TRBV6-2 or TRBV6-3 and TRBJ2-1, with 12 bases lining up with TRBD2. This CDR3 has 15 residues. V lost 7 bases and J lost 10; bases outside the gene matches: 11. Per germline, CDR1 MNHEY and CDR2 SVGEGT. This CDR3 is CASTSATSGSYEQFF. CDR3 nucleotide sequence: TGTGCCAGCACTTCCGCGACTAGCGGGAGCTACGAGCAGTTCTTC.